A single sample is the source of the 15 T cell receptor beta chains below, sequenced in a study of monozygotic twins with inflammatory bowel disease. TCRdb re-called the 5' RACE reads and gives one entry per CDR3 protein, without DNA. The sample holds some 170,000 distinct CDR3 sequences. The sequenced material came from blood. The receptor source for this set is a human donor with ulcerative colitis or Crohn's disease, or a healthy co-twin of an affected twin (not recorded which).

The chain has TRBV14 and TRBJ1-2; checking the TCRdb D call of TRBD1 is not possible without DNA. CDR1 SGHDN and CDR2 FVKESK come from the germline V gene. This CDR3 contains 17 residues. The CDR3: CASSPGTGGTLGYGYTF.

The rearrangement uses TRBV10-3 and TRBJ2-5; TCRdb indicates TRBD2, and absent DNA this call remains unverified. Germline V gene data show CDR1 as ENHRY and CDR2 as SYGVKD. CDR3 size: 16 residues. Here the CDR3 reads CAISARTRWGLETQYF.

The genes are TRBV7-2 and TRBJ2-1; TCRdb indicates TRBD2, and absent DNA this call remains unverified. This CDR3 region has 15 residues. Germline V gene sequence: CDR1 SGHTA, CDR2 FQGNSA. The CDR3 loop reads CASSSQLAGGREQFF.

The rearrangement joins TRBV19 to TRBJ2-2; TCRdb's assignment of TRBD2 cannot be checked, as there is no DNA. This CDR3 has 15 residues. The germline V gene has CDR1 LNHDA and CDR2 SQIVND (reference sequence). The CDR3 sequence: CASSRGRELTGELFF.

V gene TRBV5-1 combines with J gene TRBJ1-5. There are 14 residues in the CDR3. The germline V gene has CDR1 SGHRS and CDR2 YFSETQ. CDR3 amino acids: CASSLEGFNQPQHF.

The chain is built from TRBV6-1 and TRBJ1-1; TCRdb picks TRBD1, but there is no DNA to check that call. Germline CDR1 reads MNHNS; CDR2 reads SASEGT. This CDR3 contains 13 residues. CDR3 protein: CASSVNRVTEAFF.

The chain uses TRBV6-1 and TRBJ2-7; TCRdb picks TRBD2, but there is no DNA to check that call. The germline CDR1 and CDR2 sequences are MNHNS and SASEGT. The CDR3 loop spans 15 amino acids. CDR3 protein: CASSEAVAGVYEQYF.

The chain is built from TRBV5-1 and TRBJ2-5; the D gene TCRdb calls, TRBD1, cannot be checked with no DNA. This CDR3 is 17 amino acids long. Germline values: CDR1 SGHRS, CDR2 YFSETQ. The chain's CDR3 is CASSLRLSDRGIETQYF.

CDR3 in amino acids: CASSLWDSLSYEQYF. The V call is TRBV7-3, the J call TRBJ2-7; TCRdb proposes TRBD1, but this gene call is untestable without DNA. The CDR3 is 15 residues long. Germline V gives CDR1 SGHTA, CDR2 FQGTGA.

The chain recombines TRBV5-1 with TRBJ1-1; as DNA is missing, the TRBD1 call by TCRdb cannot be tested. CDR1 is SGHRS and CDR2 is YFSETQ in the germline V gene. This CDR3 spans 15 amino acids. CDR3 loop: CASSLAGTGNTEAFF.

This sequence joins TRBV19 and TRBJ1-2; TCRdb designates TRBD1, a call that cannot be tested without DNA. The CDR3 runs to 14 residues. The germline V gene has CDR1 LNHDA and CDR2 SQIVND (reference sequence). The CDR3 is CATRRDRTNYGYTF.

This rearrangement joins TRBV19 to TRBJ2-7; with no DNA, the TCRdb D assignment of TRBD1 cannot be verified. CDR3 length equals 14 residues. From germline, CDR1 is LNHDA and CDR2 SQIVND (reference sequence). CDR3 region: CASSTDRVSYEQYF.

The J gene is TRBJ2-1, the V gene TRBV7-3; TCRdb proposes TRBD2, but this gene call is untestable without DNA. Germline-derived CDR1 and CDR2 are SGHTA and FQGTGA. This CDR3 is 12 amino acids long. The CDR3 sequence: CASSPSRNEQFF.

The CDR3 region is CASSKGHYQETQYF. This chain links TRBV19 with TRBJ2-5. This CDR3 comprises 14 residues. CDR1 is LNHDA and CDR2 is SQIVND in the germline V gene (reference sequence).

This chain uses TRBV9 with TRBJ2-2; TCRdb's assignment of TRBD2 cannot be checked, as there is no DNA. The CDR3 runs 15 residues. Germline V gene data show CDR1 as SGDLS and CDR2 as YYNGEE. The CDR3: CASSRSGRDTGELFF.